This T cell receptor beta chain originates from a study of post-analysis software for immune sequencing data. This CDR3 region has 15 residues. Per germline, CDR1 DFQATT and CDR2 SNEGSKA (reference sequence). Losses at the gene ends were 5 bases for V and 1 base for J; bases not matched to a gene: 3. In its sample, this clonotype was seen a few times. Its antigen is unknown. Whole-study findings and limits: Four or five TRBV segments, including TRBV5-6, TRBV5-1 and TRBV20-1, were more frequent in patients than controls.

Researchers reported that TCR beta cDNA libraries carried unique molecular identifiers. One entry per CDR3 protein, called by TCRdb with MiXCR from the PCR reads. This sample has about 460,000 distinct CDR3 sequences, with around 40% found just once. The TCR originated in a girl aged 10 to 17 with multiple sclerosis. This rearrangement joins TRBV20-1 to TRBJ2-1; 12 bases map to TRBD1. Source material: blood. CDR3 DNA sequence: TGCAGTGCTCGGGACAGGGGGCCGTCCTACAATGAGCAGTTCTTC. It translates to CSARDRGPSYNEQFF.